The 29 T cell receptor beta chains given below trace back to one sample, sequenced in a study of tumor-infiltrating lymphocytes in primary liver carcinoma. Co-extracted RNA and DNA came from roughly 21-30 mg of unsorted bulk tissue. The authors made TCR beta cDNA from approximately 500 ng total RNA with a constant-region primer. Each TCR beta library was derived from three nested multiplex PCR rounds that employed slightly modified ARM-PCR. Amplification in the first two PCR rounds was performed using TRBV1-TRBV30 forward primers and a C-beta reverse primer for about 10 cycles each. Each CDR3 protein gets one entry after TCRdb re-called the multiplex PCR reads with MiXCR. This table holds about 44,000 distinct CDR3 sequences, about 73% found once. Sequencing was done on a sample of liver tumor tissue from sampling region 3. As to subset: tumor region T3, left-lateral pole. These receptors all come from a man between 40 and 49 years old with primary liver carcinoma and hepatitis B virus infection.

With respect to this clonotype: One junction end disagrees with the germline gene, perhaps due to a read error. V and J are TRBV6-5 and TRBJ1-6, with D uncertain. This CDR3 spans 14 amino acids. Germline CDR1 reads MNHEY; CDR2 reads SVGAGI. The CDR3 DNA is TGTGTCAGCAGTGCGGACGGTTCGGACTCACCCCTCCACTTT. It encodes CVSSADGSDSPLHF.

This rearrangement joins TRBV12-3 or TRBV12-4 to TRBJ1-1; D possibly corresponds to TRBD1 (6 bases). CDR3 length: 17 amino acids. The V end lost 4 bases, the J end lost 7 bases, and 25 bases lay between the germline ends. The DNA of the CDR3 is TGTGCCAGCAGTTCAGCCTGGGGGACATCAATGAGCAGTGAAGCTTTCTTT. It is translated as CASSSAWGTSMSSEAFF.

The rearrangement uses TRBV11-1 and TRBJ2-7, with a tentative D call TRBD2 (6 bases). The CDR3 has 12 residues. Between the trimmed V and J ends, which lost 0 bases and 10 bases, there was a span of 10 bases. Per the germline V gene, CDR1 is SGHAT and CDR2 is FQDESV (reference sequence). The CDR3 coding sequence is TGTGCCAGCAGCTTAGCGCGGGGAAAACAGTACTTC. Translating gives CASSLARGKQYF.

Notes on this clonotype: One junction end disagrees with the germline gene, perhaps due to a read error. The J gene is TRBJ2-2, the V gene TRBV11-2, with 9 bases aligning to TRBD1. Germline CDR1 and CDR2: SGHAT and FQNNGV. The CDR3 consists of 17 residues. The CDR3 loop reads CANSFDRDRVGTGEFFF. The CDR3 DNA reads TGTGCCAACAGCTTTGATCGGGACAGGGTCGGCACCGGGGAGTTCTTTTTT.

The chain is built from TRBV5-5 and TRBJ2-3, with D hard to call. The CDR3 is made up of 15 amino acids. Germline V CDR1 and CDR2: SGHKS, YYEKEE (reference sequence). Between the trimmed V and J ends, which lost 3 bases and 0 bases, there was a span of 11 bases. This CDR3 reads CASSCLDRSTDTQYF. In DNA form, the CDR3 reads TGTGCCAGCAGCTGTCTGGATAGAAGCACAGATACGCAGTATTTT.

This clonotype has only one observation. The CDR3 sequence: CSRVGLAGSYNEQFF. CDR3 nucleotide sequence: TGCAGCAGGGTCGGGCTAGCGGGATCCTACAATGAGCAGTTCTTC. The chain uses TRBV29-1 and TRBJ2-1; 9 nucleotides line up with TRBD2. V lost 8 bases and J lost 1; bases outside the gene matches: 9. Germline V CDR1 and CDR2: SQVTM, ANQGSEA. CDR3 length: 15 amino acids.

The rearrangement joins TRBV30 to TRBJ2-7; 7 nucleotides align to TRBD1. The CDR3 is 11 amino acids. The V gene's germline CDR1 is GTSNPN and CDR2 SVGIG (reference sequence). The V segment lost 8 bases and the J segment 6 bases; nucleotides outside the gene matches: 7. DNA of the CDR3: TGTGCCGGAAAGACAGGGCTCGAGCAGTACTTC. Protein product: CAGKTGLEQYF.

This chain joins TRBV12-3 or TRBV12-4 and TRBJ2-1; the match to TRBD1 covers 9 bases. The CDR3 has 12 amino acids. Losses at the gene ends were 7 bases for V and 7 bases for J; bases not matched to a gene: 2. DNA of the CDR3: TGTGCCAGCACGGACAGGGGTAATGAGCAGTTCTTC. It is translated as CASTDRGNEQFF.

Note on this clonotype: The conserved phenylalanine or tryptophan normally closing the CDR3 is absent here, so this likely arose from a read error. The chain links TRBV5-5 to TRBJ2-1; TRBD2 aligns across 11 bases. The CDR3 runs 18 residues. The germline gives CDR1 SGHKS, CDR2 YYEKEE (reference sequence). In nucleotides, the CDR3 is TGTGCCAGCAGCTTGACTAGCGGGAGTAAACCCCCCTACATTGAGCAGTTCCTC. Protein: CASSLTSGSKPPYIEQFL.

Comment on this clonotype: Because the CDR3's place on the DNA is in doubt, the DNA is left out and the CDR3 is given as listed by TCRdb. This chain connects TRBV11-2 to TRBJ2-2; the table gives TRBD1 as D, unverified against the DNA. The CDR3 is 14 amino acids long, termini counted. The germline V gene has CDR1 SGHAT and CDR2 FQNNGV. CDR3 loop: CASSLVGRGTGAVF.

This clonotype was observed a few times. No conserved phenylalanine or tryptophan is present at the end of the CDR3, so a read error is the likely explanation. The chain joins TRBV6-6 to TRBJ2-3, with TRBD2 as a possible D gene (7 bases). The CDR3 is 16 residues long. With 4 bases removed from V and 5 bases from J, the gap between germline ends came to 19 bases. The germline CDR1 and CDR2 sequences are MNHNY and SVGAGI (reference sequence). CDR3 bases: TGTGCCAGCAGTTGGGGGCCGGCAGGGAGGGGAGATACGCAGTATCTT. Its protein product is CASSWGPAGRGDTQYL.

V and J are TRBV4-2 and TRBJ1-1; 7 nucleotides line up with TRBD1. The junction had 8 bases not matched to a gene; V was cut back by 6 bases and J by 7 bases. This CDR3 spans 13 amino acids. Looked up from germline, CDR1 is LGHNA and CDR2 is YNFKEQ. CDR3 coding DNA: TGTGCCAGCAGACACCTCACAGGGGATGAAGCTTTCTTT. Translation gives CASRHLTGDEAFF.

About this clonotype: Possible read error: a much larger clone is one base away. This rearrangement joins TRBV7-2 to TRBJ2-1; either TRBD1 or TRBD2 may supply D (6 bases each). Germline loops: CDR1 SGHTA, CDR2 FQGNSA. The CDR3 covers 20 residues. The CDR3: CASSLRGALASYGSYNEQLF. The DNA for the CDR3 is TGTGCCAGCAGCTTAAGGGGGGCCCTAGCGTCCTACGGCTCCTACAATGAGCAGCTCTTC.

This clonotype was detected many times. J is TRBJ2-3 and V is TRBV7-9, with a tentative D call TRBD1 (6 bases). With 9 bases removed from V and 1 base from J, the gap between germline ends came to 20 bases. There are 16 residues in the CDR3. Germline V CDR1 and CDR2: SEHNR, FQNEAQ (reference sequence). The CDR3 spells CASTNLDRDGTDTQYF. In nucleotides, the CDR3 is TGTGCCAGTACTAACTTGGACAGAGACGGCACAGATACGCAGTATTTT.

Notes on this clonotype: A read error may account for a junction end that differs from germline. The chain recombines TRBV6-5 with TRBJ1-5; 11 bases align to TRBD1. This CDR3 is 14 amino acids long. Germline V gene data show CDR1 as MNHEY and CDR2 as SVGAGI. The DNA for the CDR3 is TGCGCCAGCAGGACAGGGGGCTTTAATCAGCCCCGGCATTTT. This codes for CASRTGGFNQPRHF.

The chain links TRBV28 to TRBJ2-3, with D possibly being TRBD2 (5 bases). The CDR3 sequence is 16 residues long. Germline values: CDR1 MDHEN, CDR2 SYDVKM. V was pared by 4 bases and J by 4 bases, with 18 bases between. The CDR3 DNA reads TGTGCCAGCAGTTCCCGAGAGGGTAAGTGGGCAGATACGCAGTATTTT. Translated: CASSSREGKWADTQYF.

As to this clonotype: A read error may be the cause here, since a much bigger clone is one base away. The chain uses TRBV7-9 and TRBJ1-6; no firm D call. This CDR3 is built from 12 residues. CDR1 is SEHNR and CDR2 is FQNEAQ in the germline V gene (reference sequence). The CDR3 spells CASSLAHSHLHF. The CDR3, as DNA: TGTGCCAGCAGCTTAGCCCATTCACACCTCCACTTT. The full variable domain, with the rest looked up from reference TRBV7-9 and TRBJ1-6, is DTGVSQNPRHKITKRGQNVTFRCDPISEHNRLYWYRQTLGQGPEFLTYFQNEAQLEKSRLLSDRFSAERPKGSFSTLEIQRTEQGDSAMYLCASSLAHSHLHFGNGTRLTVT.

Remarks on this clonotype: A junction end diverges from the germline sequence, so it may reflect a read error. The V call is TRBV6-1, the J call TRBJ2-3; 7 bases map to TRBD2. The V gene's germline CDR1 is MNHNS and CDR2 SASEGT. The CDR3 runs 16 residues. The chain's CDR3 is CPSSQLAGLTTYTQYF. CDR3 nucleotides: TGTCCCAGTAGTCAATTAGCGGGTTTAACCACATATACGCAGTATTTT.

As regards this clonotype: The conserved closing phenylalanine or tryptophan is absent in this CDR3, likely reflecting a read error. The chain carries TRBV11-2 and TRBJ2-3, with 9 bases fitting TRBD1. This CDR3 contains 17 residues. V trimming: 4 bases; J trimming: 6 bases; junction bases outside the gene matches: 14. CDR1 and CDR2 from the germline V gene are SGHAT and FQNNGV. The CDR3 nucleotides are TGTGCCAGCAGCTCAGATCTTGGGACAGGGACAAGCGATACGCAGTATCTT. It encodes CASSSDLGTGTSDTQYL.

In its sample, this clonotype ranks as medium-sized. The chain recombines TRBV10-2 with TRBJ1-4; no firm D call. The CDR3 loop spans 14 amino acids. With 2 bases removed from V and 0 bases from J, the gap between germline ends came to 4 bases. Germline V CDR1 and CDR2: WSHSY, SAAADI. The CDR3 spells CASSETATNEKLFF. The DNA of the CDR3 is TGCGCCAGCAGTGAGACAGCAACTAATGAAAAACTGTTTTTT.

Concerning this clonotype: The junction differs from germline at one of its ends, possibly a read error. V gene TRBV6-5 combines with J gene TRBJ2-6, with 8 bases matching TRBD1. This CDR3 has 16 residues. Germline V gene sequence: CDR1 MNHEY, CDR2 SVGAGI. Written as DNA, the CDR3 is TGTGCCAGCGGGACAGGTCCTGACCCTGGGGCCAACTTCCTGACTTTC. As protein: CASGTGPDPGANFLTF.

Of note for this clonotype: Mismatch with germline at one junction end may stem from a read error. The J gene is TRBJ1-5, the V gene TRBV6-5; D is possibly TRBD1 (5 bases). This CDR3 has 15 residues. CDR1 and CDR2 (germline): MNHEY, SVGAGI. This CDR3 reads CVSTPIGAPNQPQHF. In DNA form, the CDR3 reads TGTGTCAGCACCCCGATAGGGGCTCCCAATCAGCCCCAGCATTTC.

This clonotype occurred many times. An end of the junction differs from the germline gene, which may be a read error. The V gene is TRBV12-3 or TRBV12-4, the J gene TRBJ1-5, with 8 bases fitting TRBD1. The CDR3 has 13 amino acids. CDR3 bases: TGTGCCAGCAGCGCAGGGGGCAAGCAGCCCCAGCATTTT. Translated, it gives CASSAGGKQPQHF.

Turning to this clonotype: With a much larger clone just one base away, this may be a read error. This chain uses TRBV28 with TRBJ2-1, with D possibly matching TRBD2 (6 bases). This CDR3 contains 13 residues. Deletions cut 8 bases from V and 4 bases from J, with 12 bases between. The germline V gene encodes CDR1 MDHEN and CDR2 SYDVKM. The CDR3, as DNA: TGTGCCAGCGGGGAGGTGGGATACAATGAGCAGTTCTTC. This encodes CASGEVGYNEQFF.

On this clonotype itself: Relative to the germline gene, one junction end is altered; a read error may explain this. The chain joins TRBV11-2 to TRBJ2-5; D possibly corresponds to TRBD2 (5 bases). The germline V gene encodes CDR1 SGHAT and CDR2 FQNNGV. CDR3 length: 17 residues. For the CDR3, the DNA is TGTGCCAGCAGCTTAGTCAGTGAGGGCAGTCTGCAAGAGACCCACTACTTT. Translating it yields CASSLVSEGSLQETHYF. The full variable domain, in which reference TRBV11-2 and TRBJ2-5 provide the parts outside the CDR3, is EAGVAQSPRYKIIEKRQSVAFWCNPISGHATLYWYQQILGQGPKLLIQFQNNGVVDDSQLPKDRFSAERLKGVDSTLKIQPAKLEDSAVYLCASSLVSEGSLQETHYFGPGTRLLVL.

The V and J genes are TRBV29-1 and TRBJ2-7; TRBD2 is a possible D gene (6 bases). The CDR3 has 11 residues. Germline CDR1 reads SQVTM; CDR2 reads ANQGSEA. With 4 bases removed from V and 2 bases from J, the gap between germline ends came to 6 bases. For the CDR3, the DNA is TGCAGCGTTGGGGGGGCCTACGAGCAGTACTTC. It specifies CSVGGAYEQYF.

This clonotype is judged medium-sized. The chain employs TRBV6-5 and TRBJ2-5; 7 bases match TRBD1. Germline V gives CDR1 MNHEY, CDR2 SVGAGI. The CDR3 length is 13 residues. Trimming took 5 bases from V and 11 from J; bases not matched to a gene: 11. This chain's CDR3 is CASSLTPGQRQYF. DNA for the CDR3: TGTGCCAGCAGTCTAACTCCGGGACAGCGTCAGTACTTC.

The chain couples TRBV11-3 to TRBJ2-3; D not certain. The germline V gene encodes CDR1 SGHNT and CDR2 YENEEA. The CDR3 spans 12 residues. V was pared by 0 bases and J by 14 bases, with 12 bases between. This CDR3 is CASSLEPELLYF. The CDR3 DNA is TGTGCCAGCAGCTTAGAGCCCGAGCTCCTGTATTTT.

V is TRBV9 and J is TRBJ2-3, with 8 bases aligning to TRBD2. Unmatched junction bases numbered 7, after V lost 4 bases and J lost 3 bases. The CDR3 contains 15 residues. Per the germline V gene, CDR1 is SGDLS and CDR2 is YYNGEE. The CDR3, as DNA: TGTGCCAGCAGCTCGCATAGCGGGATGACAGATACGCAGTATTTT. Translated, it gives CASSSHSGMTDTQYF.